This TCR beta chain came from a study of cytomegalovirus exposure and HLA in healthy donors. Across the whole study: As released early, the data held 70 million to 100 million unique TCRs from HLA-typed donors. Among the 400 or so donors who were genotyped, roughly 76% fell in the genetic ancestry cluster that is associated with self-reported Caucasian donors. Study findings and constraints: Earlier findings revealed that most TCR beta V segments proved productive either about 90% or about 30% of the time. Further analysis, carried out later, found HLA-associated TCR beta chains more clonally expanded than equally common other chains.

Researchers ran the PCR with 60 Vbeta and 13 Jbeta primers. Using immunoSEQ multiplex PCR, the repertoire was profiled, and TCRdb retains in-frame clones only, with some absent. The sample yields about 140,000 clones, around 68% seen once. This CDR3 contains 14 residues. V shed 1 base and J 2 bases; nucleotides not matched to a gene: 2. Per the germline V gene, CDR1 is LNHDA and CDR2 is SQIVND (reference sequence). In this sample, this clone turned up a few times. Antigen unknown. This receptor was identified in a young man in good health and CMV-seropositive. The sample comprised PBMCs. The J gene is TRBJ2-7, the V gene TRBV19; 7 nucleotides agree with TRBD2. The CDR3 DNA sequence: TGTGCCAGTAGTATAGGGCTAGCGGCCTACGAGCAGTACTTC. As protein: CASSIGLAAYEQYF.